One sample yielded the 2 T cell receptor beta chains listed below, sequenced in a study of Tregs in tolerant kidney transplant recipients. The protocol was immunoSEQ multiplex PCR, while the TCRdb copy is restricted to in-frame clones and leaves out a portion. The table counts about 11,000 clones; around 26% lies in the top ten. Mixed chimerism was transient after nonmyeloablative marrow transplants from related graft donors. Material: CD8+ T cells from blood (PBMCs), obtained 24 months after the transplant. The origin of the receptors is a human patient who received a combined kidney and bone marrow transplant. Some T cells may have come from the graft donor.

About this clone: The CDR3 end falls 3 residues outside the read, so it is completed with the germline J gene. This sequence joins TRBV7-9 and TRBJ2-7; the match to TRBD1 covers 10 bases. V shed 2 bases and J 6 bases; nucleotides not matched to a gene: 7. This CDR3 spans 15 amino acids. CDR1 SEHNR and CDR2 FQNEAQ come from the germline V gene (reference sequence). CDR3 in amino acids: CASSLTGQGNPEQYF. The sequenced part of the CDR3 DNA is TGTGCCAGCAGCTTAACGGGACAGGGGAACCCCGAG.

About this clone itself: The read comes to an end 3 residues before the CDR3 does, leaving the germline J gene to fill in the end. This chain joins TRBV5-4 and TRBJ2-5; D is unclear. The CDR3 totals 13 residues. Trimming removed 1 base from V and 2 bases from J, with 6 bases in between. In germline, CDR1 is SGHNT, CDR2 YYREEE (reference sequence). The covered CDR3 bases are TGTGCCAGCAGCTTGTTGCGGCAAGAGACC. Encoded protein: CASSLLRQET. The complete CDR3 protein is CASSLLRQETQYF.